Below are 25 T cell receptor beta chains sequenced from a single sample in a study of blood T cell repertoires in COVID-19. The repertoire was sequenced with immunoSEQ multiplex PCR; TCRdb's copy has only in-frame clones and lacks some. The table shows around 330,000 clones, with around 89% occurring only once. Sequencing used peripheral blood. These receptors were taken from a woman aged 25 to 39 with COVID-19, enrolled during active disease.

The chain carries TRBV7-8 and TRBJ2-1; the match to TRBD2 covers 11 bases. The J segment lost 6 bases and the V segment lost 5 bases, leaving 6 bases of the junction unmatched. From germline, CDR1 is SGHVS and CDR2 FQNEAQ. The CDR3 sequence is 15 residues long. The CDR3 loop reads CASSPTSGGLNEQFF. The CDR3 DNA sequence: TGTGCCAGCAGCCCTACTAGCGGGGGCCTCAATGAGCAGTTCTTC.

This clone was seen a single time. The CDR3 DNA is TGTGCCAGCAGACCGCTAGCGGGGGGGCGGAATGAGCAGTTCTTC. The encoded protein is CASRPLAGGRNEQFF. The chain combines TRBV6-5 with TRBJ2-1; 12 positions agree with TRBD2. Losses at the gene ends were 6 bases for V and 7 bases for J; bases not matched to a gene: 7. The germline V gene encodes CDR1 MNHEY and CDR2 SVGAGI. The CDR3 runs 15 residues.

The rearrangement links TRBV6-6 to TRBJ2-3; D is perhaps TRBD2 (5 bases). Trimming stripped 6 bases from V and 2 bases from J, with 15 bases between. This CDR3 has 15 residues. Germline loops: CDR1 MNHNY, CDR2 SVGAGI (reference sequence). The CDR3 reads CASSPRTGVTDTQYF. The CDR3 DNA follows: TGTGCCAGCAGCCCCCGCACCGGGGTCACAGATACGCAGTATTTT.

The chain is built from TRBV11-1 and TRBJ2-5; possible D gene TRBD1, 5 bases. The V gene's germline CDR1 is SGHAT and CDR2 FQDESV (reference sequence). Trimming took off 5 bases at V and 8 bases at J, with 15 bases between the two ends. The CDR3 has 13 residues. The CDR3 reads CASSRPPDSTQYF. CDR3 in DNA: TGTGCCAGCAGCCGGCCACCTGACAGTACCCAGTACTTC.

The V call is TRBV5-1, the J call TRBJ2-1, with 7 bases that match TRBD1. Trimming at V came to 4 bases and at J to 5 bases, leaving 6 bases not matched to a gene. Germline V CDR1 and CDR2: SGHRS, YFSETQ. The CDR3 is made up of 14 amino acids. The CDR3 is CASSKGAMNNEQFF. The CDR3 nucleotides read TGCGCCAGCAGCAAGGGGGCCATGAACAATGAGCAGTTCTTC.

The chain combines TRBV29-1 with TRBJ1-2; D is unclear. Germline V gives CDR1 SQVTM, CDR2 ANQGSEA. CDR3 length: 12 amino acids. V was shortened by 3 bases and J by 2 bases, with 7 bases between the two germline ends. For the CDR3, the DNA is TGCAGCGTTGATAGCCGGAACTATGGCTACACCTTC. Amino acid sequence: CSVDSRNYGYTF.

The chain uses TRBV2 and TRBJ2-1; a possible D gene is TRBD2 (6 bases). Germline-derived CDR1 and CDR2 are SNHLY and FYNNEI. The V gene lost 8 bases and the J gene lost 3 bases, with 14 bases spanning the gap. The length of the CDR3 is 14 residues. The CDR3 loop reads CASATLRGYNEQFF. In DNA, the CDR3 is TGTGCCAGCGCGACGTTGCGGGGCTACAATGAGCAGTTCTTC.

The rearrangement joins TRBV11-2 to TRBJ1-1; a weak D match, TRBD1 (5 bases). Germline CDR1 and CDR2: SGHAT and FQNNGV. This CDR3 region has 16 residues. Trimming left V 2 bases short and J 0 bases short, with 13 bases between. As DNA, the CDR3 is TGTGCCAGCAGCTTAAAAAGGGGCTACATGAACACTGAAGCTTTCTTT. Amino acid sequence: CASSLKRGYMNTEAFF.

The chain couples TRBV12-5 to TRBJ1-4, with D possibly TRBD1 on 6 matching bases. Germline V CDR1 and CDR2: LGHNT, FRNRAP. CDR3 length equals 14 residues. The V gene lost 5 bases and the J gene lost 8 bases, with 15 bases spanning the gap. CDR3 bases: TGTGCTAGTGGTCTCCGTGGGACAACAGAAAAACTGTTTTTT. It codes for CASGLRGTTEKLFF. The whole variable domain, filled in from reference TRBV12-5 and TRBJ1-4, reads DARVTQTPRHKVTEMGQEVTMRCQPILGHNTVFWYRQTMMQGLELLAYFRNRAPLDDSGMPKDRFSAEMPDATLATLKIQPSEPRDSAVYFCASGLRGTTEKLFFGSGTQLSVL.

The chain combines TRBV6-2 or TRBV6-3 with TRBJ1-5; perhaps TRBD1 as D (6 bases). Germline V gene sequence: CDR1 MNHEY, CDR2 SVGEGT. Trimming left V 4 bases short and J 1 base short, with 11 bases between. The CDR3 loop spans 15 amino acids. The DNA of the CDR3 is TGTGCCAGCAGTTGGGGAGGGGGAAGCAATCAGCCCCAGCATTTT. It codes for CASSWGGGSNQPQHF.

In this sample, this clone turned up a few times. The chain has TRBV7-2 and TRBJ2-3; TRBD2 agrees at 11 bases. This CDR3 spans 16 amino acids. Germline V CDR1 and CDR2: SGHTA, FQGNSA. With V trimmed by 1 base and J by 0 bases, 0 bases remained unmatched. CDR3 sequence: CASSLGLAGSTDTQYF. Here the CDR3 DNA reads TGTGCCAGCAGCTTAGGACTAGCGGGGAGCACAGATACGCAGTATTTT.

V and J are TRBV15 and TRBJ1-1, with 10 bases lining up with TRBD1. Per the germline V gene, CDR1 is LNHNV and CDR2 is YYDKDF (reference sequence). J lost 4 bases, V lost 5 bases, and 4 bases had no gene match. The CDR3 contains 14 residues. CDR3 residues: CATSLRTGGTEAFF. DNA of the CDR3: TGTGCCACCAGCCTACGGACAGGGGGCACTGAAGCTTTCTTT.

The CDR3 sequence is CASSLDDRATGELFF. The CDR3 DNA follows: TGTGCCAGTAGCCTCGATGACAGGGCGACCGGGGAGCTGTTTTTT. The genes are TRBV19 and TRBJ2-2; 7 nucleotides agree with TRBD1. The CDR3 runs 15 residues. Looked up from germline, CDR1 is LNHDA and CDR2 is SQIVND (reference sequence). Trimming took 6 bases from V and 5 from J; bases not matched to a gene: 9.

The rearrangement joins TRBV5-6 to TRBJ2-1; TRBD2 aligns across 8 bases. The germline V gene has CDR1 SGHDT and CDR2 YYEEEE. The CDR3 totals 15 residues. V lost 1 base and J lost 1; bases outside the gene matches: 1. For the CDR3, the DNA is TGTGCCAGCAGCTTGCGCGGGGGGTCCTACAATGAGCAGTTCTTC. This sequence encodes CASSLRGGSYNEQFF.

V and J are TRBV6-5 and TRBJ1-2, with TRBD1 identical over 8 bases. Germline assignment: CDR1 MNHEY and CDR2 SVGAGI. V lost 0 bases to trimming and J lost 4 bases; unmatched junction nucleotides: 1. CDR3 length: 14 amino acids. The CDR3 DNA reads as TGTGCCAGCAGTTACTCCGGACAGGGCTATGGCTACACCTTC. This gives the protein CASSYSGQGYGYTF.

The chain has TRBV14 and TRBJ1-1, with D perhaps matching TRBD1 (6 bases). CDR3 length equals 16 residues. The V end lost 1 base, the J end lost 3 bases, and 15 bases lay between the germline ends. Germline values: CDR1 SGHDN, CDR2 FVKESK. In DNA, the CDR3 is TGTGCCAGCAGCCAAGCCCTCACGGCAGGGGACACTGAAGCTTTCTTT. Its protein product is CASSQALTAGDTEAFF.

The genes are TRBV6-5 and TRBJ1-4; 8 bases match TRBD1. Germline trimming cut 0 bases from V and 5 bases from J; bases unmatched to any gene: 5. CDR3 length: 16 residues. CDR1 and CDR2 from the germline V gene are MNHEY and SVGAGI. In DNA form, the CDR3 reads TGTGCCAGCAGTTACTCGAGGTCAGGGGGCAATGAAAAACTGTTTTTT. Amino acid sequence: CASSYSRSGGNEKLFF.

This CDR3 is CASSRPGANEKLFF. CDR3 DNA sequence: TGCGCCAGCAGCCGCCCCGGGGCTAATGAAAAACTGTTTTTT. The chain couples TRBV5-1 to TRBJ1-4; D not certain. The CDR3 loop spans 14 amino acids. Germline-derived CDR1 and CDR2 are SGHRS and YFSETQ. The ends were cut back, 4 bases at V and 3 bases at J, with 10 bases in the middle.

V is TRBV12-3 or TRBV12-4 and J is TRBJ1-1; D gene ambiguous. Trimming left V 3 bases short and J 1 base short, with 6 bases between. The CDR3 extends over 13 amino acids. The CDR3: CASSFSGNTEAFF. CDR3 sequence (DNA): TGTGCCAGCAGTTTCAGCGGGAACACTGAAGCTTTCTTT.

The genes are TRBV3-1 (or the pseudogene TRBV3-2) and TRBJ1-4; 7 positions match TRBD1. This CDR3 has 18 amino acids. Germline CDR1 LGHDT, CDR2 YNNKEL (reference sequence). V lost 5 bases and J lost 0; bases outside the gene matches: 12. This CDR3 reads CASSRGFRGLPTNEKLFF. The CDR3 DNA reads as TGTGCCAGCAGCAGGGGCTTTAGGGGGCTCCCAACTAATGAAAAACTGTTTTTT.

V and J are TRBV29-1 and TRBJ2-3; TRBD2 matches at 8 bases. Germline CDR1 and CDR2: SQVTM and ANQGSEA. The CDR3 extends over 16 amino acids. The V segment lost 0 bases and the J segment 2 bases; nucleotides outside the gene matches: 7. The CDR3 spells CSVEDLGGGPTDTQYF. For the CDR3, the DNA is TGCAGCGTTGAAGATCTAGGCGGGGGGCCCACAGATACGCAGTATTTT.

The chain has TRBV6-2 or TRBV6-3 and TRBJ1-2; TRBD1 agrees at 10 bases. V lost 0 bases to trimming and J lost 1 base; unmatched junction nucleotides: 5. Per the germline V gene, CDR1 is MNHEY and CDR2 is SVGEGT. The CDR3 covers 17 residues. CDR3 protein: CASSYSRDRGSNYGYTF. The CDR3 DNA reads TGTGCCAGCAGTTACTCGCGGGACAGGGGCAGTAACTATGGCTACACCTTC.

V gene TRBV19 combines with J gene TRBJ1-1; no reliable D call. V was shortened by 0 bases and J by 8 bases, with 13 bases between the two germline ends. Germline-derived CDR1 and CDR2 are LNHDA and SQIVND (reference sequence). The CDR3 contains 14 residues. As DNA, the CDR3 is TGTGCCAGTAGTATAGATCCCCGGAGAGGGGAAGCTTTCTTT. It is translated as CASSIDPRRGEAFF.

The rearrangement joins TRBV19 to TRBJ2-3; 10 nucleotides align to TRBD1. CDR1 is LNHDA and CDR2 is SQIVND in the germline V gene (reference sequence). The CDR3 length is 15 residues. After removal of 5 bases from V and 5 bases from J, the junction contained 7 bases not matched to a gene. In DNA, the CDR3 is TGTGCCAGTAGTGTCGGGACAGGGGCTGGAGATACGCAGTATTTT. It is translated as CASSVGTGAGDTQYF.

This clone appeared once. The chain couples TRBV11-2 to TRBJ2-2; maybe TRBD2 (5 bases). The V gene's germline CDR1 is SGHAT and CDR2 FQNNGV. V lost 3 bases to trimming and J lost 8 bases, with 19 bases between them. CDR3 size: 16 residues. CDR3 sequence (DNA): TGTGCCAGCAGCTTCTATCCGGTTAGCTCGGGGGGGGAGCTGTTTTTT. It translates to CASSFYPVSSGGELFF.